This T cell receptor (beta chain) was found in a study of Ad26.COV2.S vaccination and SARS-CoV-2 variants. Profiling relied on immunoSEQ multiplex PCR, and the TCRdb table lists in-frame clones only, not all of them. Of almost 400,000 clones listed, around nine tenths were seen once; the top ten hold 1.5% to 2%. The sample's treatment: about 20 received Ad26.COV2.S at low or high dose, single or two shots; several received placebo; per-sample allocation not given. Samples analyzed were those drawn on day 63 after the first vaccine or placebo injection. This CDR3 is 15 amino acids long. Germline V gene lookup returns CDR1 SGHRS and CDR2 YFSETQ. Trimming took off 6 bases at V and 4 bases at J, with 18 bases between the two ends.

This clonotype was obtained from a person between 18 and 60 years old who received the Ad26.COV2.S COVID-19 vaccine or a placebo. Material: peripheral blood, obtained in a trial of Ad26.COV2.S vaccine versus placebo. The chain recombines TRBV5-1 with TRBJ2-3; TRBD1 is a possible D gene (5 bases). The CDR3 region has the DNA TGCGCCAGCACCCTACAGGTCGGCCGCGCAGATACGCAGTATTTT. As protein: CASTLQVGRADTQYF.